This T cell receptor beta chain was identified during a study of vaccination effects on CD4 cells after COVID-19. Sequencing in the ViraFEST assay came after antigen-specific CD4+ T cells had been expanded with viral peptide pools, which were used to stimulate PBMC. Investigators separated out CD4+ T cells once around 11 days of culture had passed. Nucleocapsid antibody tests were negative, and the vaccine recipients had no prior SARS-CoV-2 infection. Clones were sequenced by immunoSEQ multiplex PCR, and TCRdb holds only the in-frame ones, with some missing. The table includes 65,000 or so clones, around 76% detected once. A remark on this clone: As yet, its antigen is unknown.

Trimming took off 0 bases at V and 3 bases at J, with 19 bases between the two ends. CDR1 is SGDLS and CDR2 is YYNGEE in the germline V gene. This CDR3 has 18 residues. V gene TRBV9 combines with J gene TRBJ1-3; D is possibly TRBD1 (6 bases). This sequence was found in a human donor who received a COVID-19 vaccine. Here the sequenced sample was CD4+ T cells from PBMCs cultured with HCoV-NL63 spike peptides, taken before COVID-19 vaccination. The CDR3 nucleotides read TGTGCCAGCAGCGTAGCACCCCGTGGAGGGGGTAATGGAAACACCATATATTTT. This sequence encodes CASSVAPRGGGNGNTIYF. The complete variable domain, with remaining parts taken from reference TRBV9 and TRBJ1-3, reads DSGVTQTPKHLITATGQRVTLRCSPRSGDLSVYWYQQSLDQGLQFLIQYYNGEERAKGNILERFSAQQFPDLHSELNLSSLELGDSALYFCASSVAPRGGGNGNTIYFGEGSWLTVV.